This T cell receptor beta chain was found in a study of cytomegalovirus exposure and HLA in healthy donors. General study results and limits: Later analysis identified a missense DCLRE1C variant that was linked to TCR beta V- and J-gene trimming. What a later analysis showed was that several of the most significant clusters appeared linked to common viral pathogens.

For this clone: Its antigen is not identified.

The V gene end was trimmed by 3 bases and the J gene end by 8 bases; junction bases not matched to a gene: 14. The CDR3 totals 17 residues. Germline CDR1 SGDLS, CDR2 YYNGEE. PCR involved 60 Vbeta and 13 Jbeta primers. Using immunoSEQ multiplex PCR, the repertoire was profiled, and TCRdb retains in-frame clones only, with some absent. The sample lists 150,000 to 200,000 clones, roughly four fifths occurring once. The chain couples TRBV9 to TRBJ2-3; 11 bases align to TRBD2. The clonotype originates from a woman aged 18-29 years in good health and CMV-seropositive. Input material: PBMCs. The CDR3 nucleotides are TGTGCCAGCAGCGCCTTAGCGGGGGGGCGATCTCTTGGTACGCAGTATTTT. It codes for CASSALAGGRSLGTQYF.